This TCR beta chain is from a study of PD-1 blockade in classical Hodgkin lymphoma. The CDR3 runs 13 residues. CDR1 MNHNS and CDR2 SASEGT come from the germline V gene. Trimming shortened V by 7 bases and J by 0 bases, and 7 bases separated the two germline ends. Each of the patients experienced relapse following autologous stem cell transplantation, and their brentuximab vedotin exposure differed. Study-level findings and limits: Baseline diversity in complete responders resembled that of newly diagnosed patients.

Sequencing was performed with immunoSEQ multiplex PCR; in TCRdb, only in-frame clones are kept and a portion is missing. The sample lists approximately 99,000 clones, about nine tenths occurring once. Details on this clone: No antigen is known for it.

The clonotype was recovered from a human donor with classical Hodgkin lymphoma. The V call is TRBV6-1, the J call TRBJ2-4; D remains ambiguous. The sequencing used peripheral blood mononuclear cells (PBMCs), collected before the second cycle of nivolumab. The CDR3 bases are TGTGCCAGCACAGGTATAGCCAAAAACATTCAGTACTTC. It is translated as CASTGIAKNIQYF.